The 28 T cell receptor beta chains listed next were all sequenced from one sample in a study of cytomegalovirus exposure and HLA in healthy donors. The PCR employed 60 Vbeta primers together with 13 Jbeta primers. Clones were read by immunoSEQ multiplex PCR, and TCRdb kept only the in-frame ones, dropping some. In the table there are about 160,000 clones, around three quarters of which are singletons. The source material was PBMCs. The receptors were gathered from a woman aged 45-65 years in good health and CMV-seropositive.

This rearrangement joins TRBV5-4 to TRBJ2-5; perhaps TRBD2 as D (6 bases). Germline CDR1 and CDR2: SGHNT and YYREEE (reference sequence). This CDR3 region has 15 residues. The V and J ends lost 1 base and 5 bases respectively, with 15 bases between them. CDR3 coding DNA: TGTGCCAGCAGCTTGAGTGGGGGGTTAAGGGAGACCCAGTACTTC. Protein sequence: CASSLSGGLRETQYF.

J is TRBJ2-7 and V is TRBV28; D is possibly TRBD2 (5 bases). The germline V and J ends were trimmed by 2 bases and 4 bases, with 15 bases remaining between them. CDR1 and CDR2 (germline): MDHEN, SYDVKM. CDR3 length: 15 amino acids. CDR3 residues: CASSLTGGRGYEQYF. As DNA, the CDR3 is TGTGCCAGCAGTTTAACCGGCGGTAGAGGGTACGAGCAGTACTTC.

The CDR3 bases are TGTGCCAGCAGCGGACCGACTAGCGGAAGACTCTACGAGCAGTACTTC. Translation: CASSGPTSGRLYEQYF. The rearrangement uses TRBV9 and TRBJ2-7; 9 positions agree with TRBD2. V was clipped by 3 bases and J by 3 bases; unmatched bases: 10. CDR1 is SGDLS, CDR2 YYNGEE, per germline. The CDR3 length is 16 residues.

J is TRBJ2-3 and V is TRBV5-1; 9 nucleotides align to TRBD2. The CDR3 extends over 17 amino acids. Germline V gives CDR1 SGHRS, CDR2 YFSETQ. V trimming: 1 base; J trimming: 6 bases; junction bases outside the gene matches: 12. For the CDR3, the DNA is TGCGCCAGCAGCTTGTGGATAGCGGGGGTCTCGGGGGATACGCAGTATTTT. Translation: CASSLWIAGVSGDTQYF.

The V gene is TRBV6-4, the J gene TRBJ1-4; D is perhaps TRBD1 (6 bases). The CDR3 is 14 residues long. Trimming took off 5 bases at V and 4 bases at J, with 11 bases between the two ends. Per germline, CDR1 MRHNA and CDR2 SNTAGT. The CDR3 nucleotides read TGTGCCAGCAGTCTGACAGGAAATAATGAAAAACTGTTTTTT. This encodes CASSLTGNNEKLFF.

The rearrangement joins TRBV2 to TRBJ1-2; D is unclear. Per the germline V gene, CDR1 is SNHLY and CDR2 is FYNNEI. The V gene lost 3 bases and the J gene lost 4 bases, with 12 bases spanning the gap. The CDR3 totals 14 residues. CDR3 region: CASSDTVRGYGYTF. The DNA for the CDR3 is TGTGCCAGCAGTGATACCGTACGGGGCTATGGCTACACCTTC. Drawing the rest from reference TRBV2 and TRBJ1-2, the complete variable domain is EPEVTQTPSHQVTQMGQEVILRCVPISNHLYFYWYRQILGQKVEFLVSFYNNEISEKSEIFDDQFSVERPDGSNFTLKIRSTKLEDSAMYFCASSDTVRGYGYTFGSGTRLTVV.

J is TRBJ2-1 and V is TRBV28; 11 positions match TRBD2. From germline, CDR1 is MDHEN and CDR2 SYDVKM. The CDR3 has 18 residues. V was pared by 6 bases and J by 3 bases, with 13 bases of the junction left unmatched. The CDR3 is CASSPVPTSGGLYNEQFF. CDR3 in DNA: TGTGCCAGCAGCCCCGTACCTACTAGCGGGGGTCTCTACAATGAGCAGTTCTTC.

The CDR3 bases are TGTGCCAGCAGTCCCTTCTCCCAGGGGGCAGGAGGCTACACCTTC. It translates to CASSPFSQGAGGYTF. V and J are TRBV28 and TRBJ1-2; 8 bases align to TRBD1. The CDR3 runs 15 residues. Germline values: CDR1 MDHEN, CDR2 SYDVKM. V lost 5 bases to trimming and J lost 8 bases; unmatched junction nucleotides: 13.

The chain has TRBV5-6 and TRBJ1-2, with TRBD1 matching 8 bases. The germline V gene encodes CDR1 SGHDT and CDR2 YYEEEE. The CDR3 is made up of 15 amino acids. Trimming took 1 base from V and 0 from J; bases not matched to a gene: 2. The CDR3 DNA reads as TGTGCCAGCAGCTTGAGGGACAGGCCTAACTATGGCTACACCTTC. Amino acids: CASSLRDRPNYGYTF.

This clone was detected a few times. This rearrangement joins TRBV6-6 to TRBJ2-7; 8 bases fit TRBD1. Unmatched junction bases numbered 9, after V lost 2 bases and J lost 6 bases. The length of the CDR3 is 15 residues. Germline V gene sequence: CDR1 MNHNY, CDR2 SVGAGI (reference sequence). In nucleotides, the CDR3 is TGTGCCAGCAGTTACAGACAGGGGAAGCGCTCCGAGCAGTACTTC. This encodes CASSYRQGKRSEQYF.

The chain links TRBV19 to TRBJ1-5; D might be TRBD1 (6 bases). CDR3 length equals 19 residues. Germline V gives CDR1 LNHDA, CDR2 SQIVND (reference sequence). Trimming pared 2 bases from V and 2 bases from J, leaving 22 bases between. The CDR3 here is CASSIREGGVQGGNQPQHF. The CDR3 DNA follows: TGTGCCAGTAGTATAAGGGAGGGGGGGGTCCAGGGAGGCAATCAGCCCCAGCATTTT.

The rearrangement links TRBV5-1 to TRBJ1-5; tentatively, D is TRBD1 (6 bases). This CDR3 is 15 amino acids long. Germline CDR1 and CDR2: SGHRS and YFSETQ. The V end lost 3 bases, the J end lost 4 bases, and 14 bases lay between the germline ends. The CDR3 region has the DNA TGCGCCAGCAGCTGGAGCGGACAGATTAATCAGCCCCAGCATTTT. Its translation is CASSWSGQINQPQHF. Full variable domain (outside the CDR3, taken from reference TRBV5-1 and TRBJ1-5): KAGVTQTPRYLIKTRGQQVTLSCSPISGHRSVSWYQQTPGQGLQFLFEYFSETQRNKGNFPGRFSGRQFSNSRSEMNVSTLELGDSALYLCASSWSGQINQPQHFGDGTRLSIL.

The chain couples TRBV9 to TRBJ2-2; tentatively, D is TRBD1 (5 bases). This CDR3 is built from 15 residues. Germline loops: CDR1 SGDLS, CDR2 YYNGEE. Trimming removed 0 bases at V and 4 bases at J, with 10 bases between. DNA of the CDR3: TGTGCCAGCAGCGTAGAAGGAAGGGGCACCGGGGAGCTGTTTTTT. Protein: CASSVEGRGTGELFF. Using reference TRBV9 and TRBJ2-2 for the parts outside the CDR3, the full variable domain is DSGVTQTPKHLITATGQRVTLRCSPRSGDLSVYWYQQSLDQGLQFLIQYYNGEERAKGNILERFSAQQFPDLHSELNLSSLELGDSALYFCASSVEGRGTGELFFGEGSRLTVL.

This CDR3 reads CSVLPGGAKNIQYF. The CDR3 coding sequence is TGCAGCGTCCTCCCGGGGGGAGCCAAAAACATTCAGTACTTC. The gene calls are TRBV29-1 and TRBJ2-4; TRBD2 agrees at 7 bases. The CDR3 loop spans 14 amino acids. V gave up 6 bases and J gave up 0 bases; unmatched junction bases: 5. Germline V lookup: CDR1 SQVTM, CDR2 ANQGSEA.

The CDR3 spells CASSPRTEAQYF. The CDR3 bases are TGTGCCAGCAGCCCTCGGACAGAGGCGCAGTATTTT. The chain combines TRBV7-6 with TRBJ2-3, with D possibly TRBD1 on 6 matching bases. Trimming removed 5 bases at V and 10 bases at J, with 13 bases between. Germline CDR1 is SGHVS and CDR2 is FNYEAQ. This CDR3 comprises 12 residues.

V and J are TRBV7-2 and TRBJ1-1; TRBD1 is a possible D gene (6 bases). The CDR3 length is 16 residues. V was shortened by 1 base and J by 5 bases, with 17 bases between the two germline ends. Per the germline V gene, CDR1 is SGHTA and CDR2 is FQGNSA. As DNA, the CDR3 is TGTGCCAGCAGCTTAGAACAGGGTTTTAAGTTGACTGAAGCTTTCTTT. Its translation: CASSLEQGFKLTEAFF.

V is TRBV4-2 and J is TRBJ2-7; D not certain. V gave up 4 bases and J gave up 2 bases, with 15 bases separating them. Germline CDR1 LGHNA, CDR2 YNFKEQ. The CDR3 loop spans 15 amino acids. CDR3 sequence reads: CASSPEAVSTYEQYF. The CDR3 DNA reads TGTGCCAGCAGCCCCGAGGCCGTTTCAACCTACGAGCAGTACTTC.

The gene calls are TRBV11-2 and TRBJ2-1, with TRBD2 matching 10 bases. Losses at the gene ends were 0 bases for V and 2 bases for J; bases not matched to a gene: 7. CDR3 length: 18 residues. Germline values: CDR1 SGHAT, CDR2 FQNNGV. CDR3 in DNA: TGTGCCAGCAGCTTAGAGTCTAGCGGGAGTCCCCCCTACAATGAGCAGTTCTTC. Encoded protein: CASSLESSGSPPYNEQFF.

The rearrangement uses TRBV6-5 and TRBJ2-1, with D perhaps TRBD1 (6 bases). CDR1 and CDR2 (germline): MNHEY, SVGAGI. This CDR3 contains 14 residues. V was clipped by 6 bases and J by 1 base, with 10 bases between them. CDR3 sequence reads: CASSPDSSYNEQFF. CDR3 sequence (DNA): TGTGCCAGCAGCCCGGACAGTTCCTACAATGAGCAGTTCTTC.

The chain carries TRBV5-4 and TRBJ2-5; TRBD1 aligns across 8 bases. The end of the DNA is better explained by TRBJ2-7, so the J call may be wrong. CDR1 and CDR2 from the germline V gene are SGHNT and YYREEE (reference sequence). This CDR3 is 15 amino acids long. In DNA, the CDR3 is TGTGCCAGCAGCTCAGGTGGACAGGGTGACTACGAGCAGTACTTC. This gives the protein CASSSGGQGDYEQYF.

The chain employs TRBV7-2 and TRBJ2-1; D gene uncertain. Per the germline V gene, CDR1 is SGHTA and CDR2 is FQGNSA. The germline V and J ends were trimmed by 8 bases and 1 base, with 12 bases remaining between them. The CDR3 is made up of 14 amino acids. CDR3 DNA: TGTGCCAGCCAAAGAGGAAGATCCTACAATGAGCAGTTCTTC. It is translated as CASQRGRSYNEQFF.

V usage is TRBV2 and J usage is TRBJ1-3; 8 bases fit TRBD1. Trimming took 8 bases from V and 1 from J; bases not matched to a gene: 22. Germline V gene sequence: CDR1 SNHLY, CDR2 FYNNEI. The CDR3 runs 20 residues. The CDR3 reads CASFFSGTGRNTVSGNTIYF. In DNA, the CDR3 is TGTGCCAGCTTCTTCTCCGGGACAGGACGCAATACCGTATCTGGAAACACCATATATTTT.

This chain links TRBV27 with TRBJ2-2; a possible D gene is TRBD1 (5 bases). V gave up 7 bases and J gave up 4 bases, with 22 bases separating them. From germline, CDR1 is MNHEY and CDR2 SMNVEV (reference sequence). This CDR3 comprises 17 residues. The CDR3 here is CASTAARIQGPTGELFF. For the CDR3, the DNA is TGTGCCAGCACAGCTGCCAGAATCCAGGGTCCCACCGGGGAGCTGTTTTTT.

This chain joins TRBV5-1 and TRBJ2-7, with TRBD1 as a possible D gene (6 bases). Trimming took 0 bases from V and 6 from J, leaving 13 bases between them. The germline CDR1 and CDR2 sequences are SGHRS and YFSETQ. This CDR3 region has 14 residues. The DNA of the CDR3 is TGCGCCAGCAGCTTGGACAGGGCCTACGGCGAGCAGTACTTC. Protein sequence: CASSLDRAYGEQYF.

Concerning this clone: Compared with germline, one end of the junction differs, possibly owing to a read error. The rearrangement links TRBV7-9 to TRBJ1-5, with 7 positions matching TRBD1. The CDR3 is 15 residues long. CDR1 SEHNR and CDR2 FQNEAQ come from the germline V gene (reference sequence). CDR3 DNA sequence: TGTTCCAGCAGCCCGTCGACAGGGCCCGGATGGCCCCAGCATTTT. It codes for CSSSPSTGPGWPQHF.

The V call is TRBV21-1, the J call TRBJ2-7; the table's D call of TRBD1 was not tested on the DNA. TRBV21-1 is listed as a pseudogene. This CDR3 contains 16 residues. CDR3 amino acids: CASSKAMTGRPYEQYF. The CDR3 coding sequence is TGTGCCAGCAGCAAAGCGATGACAGGGAGACCCTACGAGCAGTACTTC.

Only a few counts were recorded for this clone. The V and J genes are TRBV29-1 and TRBJ1-1; D remains ambiguous. The germline CDR1 and CDR2 sequences are SQVTM and ANQGSEA. Trimming removed 4 bases at V and 1 base at J, with 19 bases between. The CDR3 sequence is 16 residues long. The CDR3 protein is CSVVNPVNPRNTEAFF. The CDR3 DNA reads as TGCAGCGTTGTAAACCCGGTTAATCCAAGGAACACTGAAGCTTTCTTT.

This clone has just a few counts. The chain uses TRBV11-1 and TRBJ1-2, with 7 bases fitting TRBD1. Germline CDR1 and CDR2: SGHAT and FQDESV (reference sequence). This CDR3 is built from 14 residues. The trim removed 4 bases at V and 1 base at J, leaving 3 bases unmatched. CDR3 in DNA: TGTGCCAGCAGCTCGGACAGGTTTAACTATGGCTACACCTTC. It is translated as CASSSDRFNYGYTF. Based on the CDR3 plus reference TRBV11-1 and TRBJ1-2, the full variable domain is EAEVAQSPRYKITEKSQAVAFWCDPISGHATLYWYRQILGQGPELLVQFQDESVVDDSQLPKDRFSAERLKGVDSTLKIQPAELGDSAMYLCASSSDRFNYGYTFGSGTRLTVV.